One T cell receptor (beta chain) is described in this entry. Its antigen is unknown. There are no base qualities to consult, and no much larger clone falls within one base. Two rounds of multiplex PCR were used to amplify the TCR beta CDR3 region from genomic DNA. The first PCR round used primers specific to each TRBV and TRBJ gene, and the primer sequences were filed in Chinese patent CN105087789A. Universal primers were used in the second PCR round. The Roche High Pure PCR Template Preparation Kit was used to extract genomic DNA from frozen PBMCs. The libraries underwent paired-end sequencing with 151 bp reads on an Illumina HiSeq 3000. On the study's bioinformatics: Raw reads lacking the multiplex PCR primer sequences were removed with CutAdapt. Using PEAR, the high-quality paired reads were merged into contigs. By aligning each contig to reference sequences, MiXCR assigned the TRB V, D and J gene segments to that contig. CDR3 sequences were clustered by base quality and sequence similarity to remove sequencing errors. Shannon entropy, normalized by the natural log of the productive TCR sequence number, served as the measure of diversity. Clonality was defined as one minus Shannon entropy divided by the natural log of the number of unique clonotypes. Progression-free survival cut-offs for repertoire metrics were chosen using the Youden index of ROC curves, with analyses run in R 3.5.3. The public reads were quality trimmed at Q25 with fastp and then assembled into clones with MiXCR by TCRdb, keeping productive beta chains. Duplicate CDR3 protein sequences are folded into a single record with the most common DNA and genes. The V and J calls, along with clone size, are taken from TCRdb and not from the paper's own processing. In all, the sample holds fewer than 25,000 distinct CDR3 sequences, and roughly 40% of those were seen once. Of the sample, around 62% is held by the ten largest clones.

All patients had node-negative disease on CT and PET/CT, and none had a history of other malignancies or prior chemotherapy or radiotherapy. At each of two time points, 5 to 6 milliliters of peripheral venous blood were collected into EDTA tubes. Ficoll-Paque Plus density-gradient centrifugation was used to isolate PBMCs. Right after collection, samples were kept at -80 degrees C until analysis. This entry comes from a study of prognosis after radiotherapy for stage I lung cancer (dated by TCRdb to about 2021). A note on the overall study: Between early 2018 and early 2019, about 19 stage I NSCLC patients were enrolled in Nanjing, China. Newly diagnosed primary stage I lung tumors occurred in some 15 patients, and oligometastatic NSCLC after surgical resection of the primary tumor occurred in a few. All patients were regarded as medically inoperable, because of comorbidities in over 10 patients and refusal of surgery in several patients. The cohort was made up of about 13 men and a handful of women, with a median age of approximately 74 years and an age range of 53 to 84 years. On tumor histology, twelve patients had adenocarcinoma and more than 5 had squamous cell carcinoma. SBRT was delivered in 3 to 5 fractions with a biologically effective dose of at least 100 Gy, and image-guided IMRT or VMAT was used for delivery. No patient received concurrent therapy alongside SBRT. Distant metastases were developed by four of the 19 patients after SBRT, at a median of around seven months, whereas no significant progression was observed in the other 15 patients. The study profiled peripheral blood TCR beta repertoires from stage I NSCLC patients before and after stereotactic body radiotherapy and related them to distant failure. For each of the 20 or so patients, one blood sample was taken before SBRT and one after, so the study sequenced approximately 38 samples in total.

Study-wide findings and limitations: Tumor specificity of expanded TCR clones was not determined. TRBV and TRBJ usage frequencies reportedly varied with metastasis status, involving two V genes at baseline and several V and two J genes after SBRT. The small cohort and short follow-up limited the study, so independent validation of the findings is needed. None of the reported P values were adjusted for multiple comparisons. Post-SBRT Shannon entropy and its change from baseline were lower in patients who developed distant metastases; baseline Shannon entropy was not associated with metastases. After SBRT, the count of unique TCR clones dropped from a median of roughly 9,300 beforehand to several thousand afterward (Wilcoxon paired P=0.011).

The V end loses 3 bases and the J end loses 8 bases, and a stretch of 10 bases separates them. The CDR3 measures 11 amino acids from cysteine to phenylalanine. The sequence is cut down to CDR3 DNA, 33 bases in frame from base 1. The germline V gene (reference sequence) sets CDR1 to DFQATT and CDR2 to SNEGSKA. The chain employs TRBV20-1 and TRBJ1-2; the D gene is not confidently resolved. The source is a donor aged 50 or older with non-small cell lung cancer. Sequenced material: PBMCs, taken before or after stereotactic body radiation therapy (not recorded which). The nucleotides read TGCAGTGCTAGTTGGGTGTCGGGCTACACCTTC. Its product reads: CSASWVSGYTF.